Each of the 24 T cell receptor beta chains below was sequenced from the same sample in a study of radiotherapy plus CTLA-4 blockade in lung cancer. Libraries were prepared by immunoSEQ multiplex PCR; TCRdb keeps only in-frame clonotypes and omits some of them. Counted here are about 51,000 clones, approximately 80% occurring once; the ten biggest clones make up around 2.5%. The sequences come from peripheral blood, collected from a patient treated with radiotherapy plus ipilimumab. Receptors originate from a human donor with non-small cell lung cancer whose response to radiotherapy plus ipilimumab could not be evaluated.

The chain carries TRBV4-3 and TRBJ1-5; tentative D call: TRBD1 (5 bases). V shed 4 bases and J shed 3 bases, with 13 bases lying between them. Germline CDR1 reads LGHNA; CDR2 reads YSLEER. CDR3 length: 15 residues. The CDR3 region has the DNA TGCGCCAGCAGCCCCCAAACAGGTTACAATCAGCCCCAGCATTTT. Encoded protein: CASSPQTGYNQPQHF.

This chain links TRBV7-2 with TRBJ1-1; 9 bases line up with TRBD1. This CDR3 has 15 residues. Germline V gene sequence: CDR1 SGHTA, CDR2 FQGNSA. The V gene end was trimmed by 5 bases and the J gene end by 6 bases; junction bases not matched to a gene: 10. The CDR3: CASSPPGTGSAEAFF. The DNA for the CDR3 is TGTGCCAGCAGCCCGCCAGGGACAGGGTCAGCTGAAGCTTTCTTT.

This rearrangement joins TRBV6-5 to TRBJ1-4; D is possibly TRBD1 (5 bases). The CDR3 has 14 residues. The germline gives CDR1 MNHEY, CDR2 SVGAGI. Trimming removed 6 bases at V and 8 bases at J, with 16 bases between. The chain's CDR3 is CASSPRRGLEKLFF. CDR3 nucleotides: TGTGCCAGCAGCCCAAGACGGGGACTAGAAAAACTGTTTTTT.

This clone was observed a handful of times. Other DNA variants within this sample encode the same CDR3. The V and J genes are TRBV5-1 and TRBJ2-7; D remains unclear. The germline V gene encodes CDR1 SGHRS and CDR2 YFSETQ. The CDR3 covers 14 residues. Trimming shortened V by 0 bases and J by 0 bases, and 7 bases separated the two germline ends. The CDR3 nucleotides are TGCGCCAGCAGCTTGGACCACTACTCCTACGAGCAGTACTTC. Translation gives CASSLDHYSYEQYF. Looking up the rest from reference TRBV5-1 and TRBJ2-7 gives the full variable domain: KAGVTQTPRYLIKTRGQQVTLSCSPISGHRSVSWYQQTPGQGLQFLFEYFSETQRNKGNFPGRFSGRQFSNSRSEMNVSTLELGDSALYLCASSLDHYSYEQYFGPGTRLTVT.

This chain uses TRBV5-1 with TRBJ2-2, with D unclear. V gave up 0 bases and J gave up 5 bases, with 5 bases separating them. Germline V gene data show CDR1 as SGHRS and CDR2 as YFSETQ. This CDR3 is built from 13 residues. The CDR3 loop is CASSLDPTGELFF. The CDR3 bases are TGCGCCAGCAGCTTGGATCCAACCGGGGAGCTGTTTTTT.

This chain links TRBV15 with TRBJ2-5; 7 bases match TRBD2. The J call may not be correct, given that the DNA end is closer to TRBJ2-7. The CDR3 spans 14 residues. Germline V gene sequence: CDR1 LNHNV, CDR2 YYDKDF (reference sequence). CDR3 region: CATSRAGGPYEQYF. DNA of the CDR3: TGTGCCACCAGCAGAGCGGGAGGCCCCTACGAGCAGTACTTC.

This chain connects TRBV19 to TRBJ2-1, with 11 positions matching TRBD1. The V and J ends lost 9 bases and 6 bases, in that order; junction bases with no gene match: 7. There are 14 residues in the CDR3. Germline CDR1 and CDR2: LNHDA and SQIVND (reference sequence). The DNA for the CDR3 is TGTGCCAGGCCTGGGACAGGGGGTTTCAATGAGCAGTTCTTC. Translated: CARPGTGGFNEQFF.

The J gene is TRBJ2-5, the V gene TRBV7-2; 9 nucleotides agree with TRBD2. CDR1 is SGHTA, CDR2 FQGNSA, per germline. The CDR3 is 16 residues long. V was clipped by 1 base and J by 5 bases; unmatched bases: 8. CDR3 residues: CASSLERGGGGETQYF. The CDR3 DNA reads TGTGCCAGCAGCTTAGAAAGAGGCGGGGGGGGTGAGACCCAGTACTTC.

The V gene is TRBV15, the J gene TRBJ2-7; D uncertain. This CDR3 spans 13 amino acids. CDR1 and CDR2 (germline): LNHNV, YYDKDF (reference sequence). V was trimmed by 0 bases and J by 4 bases, leaving 7 bases between them. CDR3 in DNA: TGTGCCACCAGCAGAGATAGAGGTTACGAGCAGTACTTC. This encodes CATSRDRGYEQYF.

The chain links TRBV7-9 to TRBJ1-3; no clear D gene. The V gene lost 2 bases and the J gene lost 3 bases, with 5 bases spanning the gap. The CDR3 runs to 13 residues. Germline CDR1 and CDR2: SEHNR and FQNEAQ (reference sequence). The CDR3 here is CASSLLLGNTIYF. The CDR3, as DNA: TGTGCCAGCAGCTTACTCCTTGGAAACACCATATATTTT.

The rearrangement uses TRBV5-4 and TRBJ2-7, with D hard to call. Trimming cost V 1 base and J 6 bases, with 17 bases left between them. This CDR3 spans 15 amino acids. Germline CDR1 SGHNT, CDR2 YYREEE (reference sequence). CDR3 nucleotides: TGTGCCAGCAGCTTGAAGTCCTCAGTCCTAGGCGAGCAGTACTTC. It encodes CASSLKSSVLGEQYF.

In its sample, this clone was seen once. The chain has TRBV28 and TRBJ1-4, with 8 bases aligning to TRBD1. CDR1 is MDHEN and CDR2 is SYDVKM in the germline V gene. The length of the CDR3 is 17 residues. J was trimmed by 1 base and V by 6 bases; bases with no gene match: 10. CDR3 residues: CASRSQGATGTNEKLFF. The CDR3 nucleotides read TGTGCCAGCAGATCCCAGGGGGCGACGGGAACTAATGAAAAACTGTTTTTT. Together with reference TRBV28 and TRBJ1-4, the CDR3 gives the full variable domain: DVKVTQSSRYLVKRTGEKVFLECVQDMDHENMFWYRQDPGLGLRLIYFSYDVKMKEKGDIPEGYSVSREKKERFSLILESASTNQTSMYLCASRSQGATGTNEKLFFGSGTQLSVL.

The gene calls are TRBV5-4 and TRBJ2-3, with TRBD2 matching 10 bases. V was clipped by 4 bases and J by 6 bases; unmatched bases: 5. Germline CDR1 SGHNT, CDR2 YYREEE (reference sequence). The CDR3 spans 14 residues. CDR3 residues: CASSQLAGLDTQYF. CDR3 coding DNA: TGTGCCAGCAGCCAACTAGCGGGGTTGGATACGCAGTATTTT.

The chain couples TRBV2 to TRBJ2-2, with D possibly matching TRBD1 (6 bases). Trimming left V 7 bases short and J 0 bases short, with 15 bases between. The CDR3 totals 16 residues. The germline gives CDR1 SNHLY, CDR2 FYNNEI. The CDR3 is CASTAGQTANTGELFF. CDR3 nucleotides: TGTGCCAGCACCGCAGGACAGACCGCGAACACCGGGGAGCTGTTTTTT.

The CDR3 protein is CASSFSGGRNTGELFF. The DNA of the CDR3 is TGTGCCAGCAGTTTTTCGGGGGGGCGAAACACCGGGGAGCTGTTTTTT. The chain has TRBV25-1 and TRBJ2-2; TRBD2 matches at 8 bases. This CDR3 is built from 16 residues. J was trimmed by 2 bases and V by 5 bases; bases with no gene match: 7. Germline CDR1 MGHDK, CDR2 SYGVNS.

This chain connects TRBV7-8 to TRBJ2-7; 10 bases line up with TRBD1. After removal of 5 bases from V and 0 bases from J, the junction contained 4 bases not matched to a gene. CDR1 and CDR2 (germline): SGHVS, FQNEAQ. CDR3 size: 15 residues. The CDR3 bases are TGTGCCAGCAGCCTCCGGACAGGGGGCTCCTACGAGCAGTACTTC. Residues: CASSLRTGGSYEQYF.

This chain uses TRBV18 with TRBJ1-1, with 11 bases fitting TRBD1. The V gene's germline CDR1 is KGHSH and CDR2 LQKENI. CDR3 length: 18 residues. V shed 0 bases, J shed 3 bases, and the junction held 9 bases outside the gene matches. The CDR3 DNA reads as TGTGCCAGCTCACCACCCCTTGGACAGGGGGCAAGAGACACTGAAGCTTTCTTT. The encoded protein is CASSPPLGQGARDTEAFF.

This clone occurred a few times. The V and J genes are TRBV13 and TRBJ2-3, with TRBD2 identical over 7 bases. From germline, CDR1 is PRHDT and CDR2 FYEKMQ (reference sequence). Germline trimming cut 3 bases from V and 9 bases from J; bases unmatched to any gene: 9. This CDR3 contains 14 residues. In DNA form, the CDR3 reads TGTGCCAGCAGCTTTTGGACTAGGGGTGACACGCAGTATTTT. Translating it yields CASSFWTRGDTQYF.

The chain carries TRBV29-1 and TRBJ2-1; 11 bases map to TRBD2. The CDR3 has 14 amino acids. Per germline, CDR1 SQVTM and CDR2 ANQGSEA. V lost 7 bases, J lost 4 bases, and 6 bases stayed unmatched. The CDR3 sequence: CSARLAGRYNEQFF. CDR3 DNA: TGCAGCGCTCGACTAGCGGGGAGATACAATGAGCAGTTCTTC.

On this clone itself: One end of the junction is discordant with germline, which a read error may explain. V usage is TRBV6-6 and J usage is TRBJ1-3; D might be TRBD1 (6 bases). There are 14 residues in the CDR3. The germline gives CDR1 MNHNY, CDR2 SVGAGI (reference sequence). CDR3 amino acids: CASALGGAGNTIYF. Written as DNA, the CDR3 is TGTGCCAGCGCATTGGGGGGGGCTGGTAACACCATATATTTT.

Only a few counts were recorded for this clone. The J gene is TRBJ2-5, the V gene TRBV5-1; 11 bases fit TRBD2. This CDR3 region has 15 residues. Trimming cost V 3 bases and J 1 base; bases outside gene matches: 2. The germline V gene has CDR1 SGHRS and CDR2 YFSETQ. CDR3 amino acids: CASSSGTSGQETQYF. CDR3 nucleotides: TGCGCCAGCAGCTCCGGGACTAGCGGCCAAGAGACCCAGTACTTC.

This clone was detected only a few times. The V gene is TRBV19, the J gene TRBJ1-5, with D maybe TRBD1 (5 bases). V was shortened by 11 bases and J by 0 bases, with 11 bases between the two germline ends. The CDR3 loop spans 13 amino acids. Germline values: CDR1 LNHDA, CDR2 SQIVND (reference sequence). CDR3 sequence reads: CAGGEVSNQPQHF. Here the CDR3 DNA reads TGTGCCGGGGGGGAGGTTAGCAATCAGCCCCAGCATTTT.

The table lists this clone with a count of one. The gene calls are TRBV5-1 and TRBJ2-7; 15 bases are shared with TRBD2. With 4 bases clipped from V and 2 bases from J, the junction kept 7 bases outside the gene matches. Looked up from germline, CDR1 is SGHRS and CDR2 is YFSETQ. The CDR3 length is 17 residues. The CDR3 DNA reads as TGCGCCAGCAGCCCGGGACTAGCGGGGGGTTCCGCCTACGAGCAGTACTTC. Its protein product is CASSPGLAGGSAYEQYF.

The chain recombines TRBV19 with TRBJ1-3, with 10 bases that match TRBD1. Germline V gene lookup returns CDR1 LNHDA and CDR2 SQIVND (reference sequence). V lost 8 bases to trimming and J lost 3 bases; unmatched junction nucleotides: 13. This CDR3 is built from 17 residues. The CDR3 is CASDTGDRGRGGNTIYF. Here the CDR3 DNA reads TGTGCCAGTGATACCGGTGACAGGGGGCGAGGTGGAAACACCATATATTTT.